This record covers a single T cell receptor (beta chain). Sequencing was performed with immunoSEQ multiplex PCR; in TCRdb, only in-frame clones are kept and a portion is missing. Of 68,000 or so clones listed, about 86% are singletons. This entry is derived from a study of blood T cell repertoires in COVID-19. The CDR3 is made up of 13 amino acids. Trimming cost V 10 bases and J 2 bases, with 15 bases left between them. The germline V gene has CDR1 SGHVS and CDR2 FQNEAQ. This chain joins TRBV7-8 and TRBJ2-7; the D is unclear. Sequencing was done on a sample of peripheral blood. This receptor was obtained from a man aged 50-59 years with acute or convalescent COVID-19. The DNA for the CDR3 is TGTGCCACTCTCGGCGGATTTCCCTACGAGCAGTACTTC. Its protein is CATLGGFPYEQYF.